A selection of T cell receptor beta chains follows, all from one sample in a study of cytomegalovirus exposure and HLA in healthy donors. Method: immunoSEQ multiplex PCR; TCRdb's copy keeps in-frame clones and lacks some. There are about 200,000 clones in the sample; approximately 86% occur only once, and about 2.9% lies in the top ten. Sequencing used PBMCs. The receptors derive from a woman younger than 30 in good health and CMV-seronegative. CDR3s include the opening cysteine and the closing phenylalanine or tryptophan. The D gene is left open where the match is weak. Rows give clone size only sometimes, using once, few, many, or a class for an expanded clone.

v_gene	abundance	j_gene	d_gene	CDR3nt	CDR3aa
TRBV5-1	.	TRBJ1-1	TRBD1	TGCGCCAGCAGCAGCGGACAGGGTGGCACTGAAGCTTTCTTT	CASSSGQGGTEAFF
TRBV9	.	TRBJ2-5	.	TGTGCCAGCAGCGTAGGGACAGCAGAGACCCAGTACTTC	CASSVGTAETQYF
TRBV30	.	TRBJ1-2	.	TGTGCCTGGAGTGTAGAAGGGGGGAGTAGCGGGGCTACCTCGGGTGGCTACACCTTC	CAWSVEGGSSGATSGGYTF
TRBV9	.	TRBJ2-3	.	TGTGCCAGCAGCGTTACGACCGGGACTGGCACAGATACGCAGTATTTT	CASSVTTGTGTDTQYF
TRBV6-1	.	TRBJ2-7	TRBD2	TGTGCCAGCGGGCTAGCGGGAGAGCTTTACGAGCAGTACTTC	CASGLAGELYEQYF
TRBV5-1	.	TRBJ1-3	.	TGCGCCAGCAGCCCGGACAGTGGAAACACCATATATTTT	CASSPDSGNTIYF
TRBV11-2	once	TRBJ2-1	TRBD2	TGTGCCAGCAGCTCCGGGACGAGCGGGAGGCTCGACTCCTACAATGAGCAGTTCTTC	CASSSGTSGRLDSYNEQFF
TRBV7-2	.	TRBJ2-7	TRBD2	TGTGCCAGCAGCCAGTCGGGACTAACCTACGAGCAGTACTTC	CASSQSGLTYEQYF
TRBV5-1	.	TRBJ2-7	TRBD1	TGCGCCAGCAGTCTAAAACCGGGACAGGGCGGCTACGAGCAGTACTTC	CASSLKPGQGGYEQYF
TRBV5-1	.	TRBJ2-7	TRBD1	TGCGCCAGCAGCTTGGATGGGACAGCCCCCTACGAGCAGTACTTC	CASSLDGTAPYEQYF
TRBV21-1	.	TRBJ2-7	.	TGTGCCAGCAGCGGGGGGACAGGGGGCGCGTACGAGCAGTACTTC	CASSGGTGGAYEQYF
TRBV7-2	once	TRBJ1-1	TRBD1	TGTGCCAGCAGCTCGGGACAGACCTTTGCTGAAGCTTTCTTT	CASSSGQTFAEAFF
TRBV21-1	.	TRBJ2-1	.	TGTGCCAGCAGCAAAAGGGGGACGGGGACCTCCTACAATGAGCAGTTCTTC	CASSKRGTGTSYNEQFF
TRBV4-2	.	TRBJ2-7	TRBD2	TGTGCCAGCAGCCCCACTCTAGCGGGGACCTACGAGCAGTACTTC	CASSPTLAGTYEQYF
TRBV27	few	TRBJ1-2	.	TGTGCCAGCAGCAACTCAGGGTGGTATGGCTACACCTTC	CASSNSGWYGYTF
TRBV11-2	.	TRBJ2-7	.	TGTGCCAGCAGCAACGGACACCTCGAGCAGTACTTC	CASSNGHLEQYF
TRBV7-6	.	TRBJ2-7	TRBD1	TGTGCCAGCTCAACGGGGCCCGGACAGGGAACCTACGAGCAGTACTTC	CASSTGPGQGTYEQYF
TRBV7-8	.	TRBJ2-1	.	TGTGCCAGCAGCTTCGGAGACAGGAGCTCCTACAATGAGCAGTTCTTC	CASSFGDRSSYNEQFF
TRBV6-5	.	TRBJ1-3	.	TGTGCCAGCAGGGAAAGGGGTGTAGACACCATATATTTT	CASRERGVDTIYF
TRBV28	.	TRBJ2-3	.	TGTGCCAGCAGCCAGTTGCGGGTTCGCGCAGATACGCAGTATTTT	CASSQLRVRADTQYF
TRBV5-1	.	TRBJ2-1	.	TGCGCCAGCAGCTTGCCGGGGAATGAGCAGTTCTTC	CASSLPGNEQFF
TRBV4-1	.	TRBJ1-1	.	TGCGCCAGCAGCCAAGGGTGGGGGAGGGACACTGAAGCTTTCTTT	CASSQGWGRDTEAFF
TRBV19	few	TRBJ2-2	TRBD2	TGTGCCAGTAGTATCCTAGCGGGAGGGGCCGGGGAGCTGTTTTTT	CASSILAGGAGELFF
TRBV27	.	TRBJ1-4	TRBD1	TGTGCCAGCAGGTTACAGGGGGCGTCGGAAAAACTGTTTTTT	CASRLQGASEKLFF
TRBV4-2	.	TRBJ2-2	TRBD1	TGTGCCAGCAGCCCCGCGGGACAGGGGAACACCGGGGAGCTGTTTTTT	CASSPAGQGNTGELFF
TRBV6-4	.	TRBJ2-2	.	TGTGCCAGCAGTCCTTTAGCGGAGGGCGGGGAGCTGTTTTTT	CASSPLAEGGELFF
TRBV25-1	once	TRBJ1-4	.	TGTGCCAGCAGTGAATATGGCGCCGGGATAGAAAAACTGTTTTTT	CASSEYGAGIEKLFF
TRBV29-1	once	TRBJ2-5	TRBD1	TGCAGCGTTTTTGGACAGGGGGGAGTGGAGACCCAGTACTTC	CSVFGQGGVETQYF
TRBV19	once	TRBJ2-1	.	TGTGCCAGTAGTATGTTTCAGGGGAGCTCCTACAATGAGCAGTTCTTC	CASSMFQGSSYNEQFF
TRBV29-1	.	TRBJ2-1	TRBD2	TGCAGCGTGGACCCTCTAGCGGGATTCTCCAATGAGCAGTTCTTC	CSVDPLAGFSNEQFF
TRBV6-5	once	TRBJ2-1	TRBD2	TGTGCCAGCAGCTCACGACTAGCGGGAGACAATGAGCAGTTCTTC	CASSSRLAGDNEQFF
TRBV4-3	.	TRBJ1-3	.	TGCGCCAGCAGCCAGCAGTGGGGGACACCCGAGGGCCCATCGGGAAACACCATATATTTT	CASSQQWGTPEGPSGNTIYF
TRBV27	.	TRBJ2-7	.	TGTGCCAGCAGACTAAAACGAGAGATTTACGAGCAGTACTTC	CASRLKREIYEQYF
TRBV5-8	.	TRBJ2-1	TRBD2	TGTGCCAGCAGCTTTAGGCAGCGGGAGGGAACAGCATCCTACAATGAGCAGTTCTTC	CASSFRQREGTASYNEQFF
TRBV27	.	TRBJ2-7	TRBD2	TGTGCCAGCAGTTTTTTTGCGGGAGCGGGATACGAGCAGTACTTC	CASSFFAGAGYEQYF
TRBV5-6	once	TRBJ2-7	TRBD2	TGTGCCAGCAATCGCTGGCGGGAGGTTCCCTACGAGCAGTACTTC	CASNRWREVPYEQYF
TRBV10-3	few	TRBJ1-5	TRBD1	TGTGCCATCAGTAGGGACAGTAGCAATCAGCCCCAGCATTTT	CAISRDSSNQPQHF
TRBV7-9	.	TRBJ2-7	.	TGTGCCAGCAGCTTATCCTTCTACGAGCAGTACTTC	CASSLSFYEQYF
TRBV18	.	TRBJ2-1	TRBD1	TGTGCCAGCTCACCCCTGACAGGGGTAAATGAGCAGTTCTTC	CASSPLTGVNEQFF
TRBV29-1	once	TRBJ2-3	.	TGCAGCGTTTATTCGTCCTTAAACACAGATACGCAGTATTTT	CSVYSSLNTDTQYF
TRBV28	.	TRBJ2-5	TRBD2	TGTGCCAGCAGTCCGGGACTAGCAGAAGAGACCCAGTACTTC	CASSPGLAEETQYF
TRBV5-6	few	TRBJ2-2	.	TGTGCCAGCAGCTTGGAGCTGACCGGGGAGCTGTTTTTT	CASSLELTGELFF
TRBV2	few	TRBJ2-1	TRBD2	TGTGCCAGCAGGGATTCACTAGCGGGAGTTAAGTTCTTC	CASRDSLAGVKFF
TRBV7-9	once	TRBJ2-2	.	TGTGCCAGCAGCTTACTTTTACATTTTAGCGGAAACACCGGGGAGCTGTTTTTT	CASSLLLHFSGNTGELFF
TRBV5-6	few	TRBJ2-3	TRBD1	TGTGCCAGCAGCTTCGGAGACAGGGGTCTGGTGGATACGCAGTATTTT	CASSFGDRGLVDTQYF
TRBV5-6	.	TRBJ2-1	TRBD1	TGTGCCAGCAGCTTGGACAGGGGGACCTCCTACAATGAGCAGTTCTTC	CASSLDRGTSYNEQFF
TRBV4-2	.	TRBJ1-1	.	TGTGCCAGCAGCCAAGTTCCGGGAGGGCTAAACACTGAAGCTTTCTTT	CASSQVPGGLNTEAFF
TRBV5-1	few	TRBJ1-2	TRBD1	TGCGCCAGCAGCTTCGACAGGGAGCCCTATGGCTACACCTTC	CASSFDREPYGYTF
TRBV5-1	once	TRBJ2-1	TRBD2	TGCGCCAGCAGCTTGCGAACTAGCGGGAGCAATGAGCAGTTCTTC	CASSLRTSGSNEQFF
TRBV27	.	TRBJ2-7	TRBD1	TGTGCCAGCAGTTATCAGGGGGCCCACGAGCAGTACTTC	CASSYQGAHEQYF
TRBV7-9	.	TRBJ2-7	.	TGTGCCAGCAGCCCCCCCCAGGCGTACGAGCAGTACTTC	CASSPPQAYEQYF
TRBV9	.	TRBJ2-1	TRBD2	TGTGCCAGCAGCGTAGATATCCCGGGGGAGGGCTACAATGAGCAGTTCTTC	CASSVDIPGEGYNEQFF
TRBV28	.	TRBJ2-1	TRBD2	TGTGCCAGCAGTTTATCCCAGACTAGCGGGAGTTACAATGAGCAGTTCTTC	CASSLSQTSGSYNEQFF
TRBV28	.	TRBJ2-2	TRBD2	TGTGCCAGCAGTTCAGGACTAGCGGGAGCGGCGGACACCGGGGAGCTGTTTTTT	CASSSGLAGAADTGELFF
TRBV7-9	.	TRBJ2-1	.	TGTGCCAGCAGCTTTGGTCTTGTCGGGACTGCAGACAATGAGCAGTTCTTC	CASSFGLVGTADNEQFF
TRBV6-5	.	TRBJ2-7	.	TGTGCCAGCGGAAGACAGGCGTACTACGAGCAGTACTTC	CASGRQAYYEQYF